This TCR beta chain was identified in a study of T cell repertoires in cytomegalovirus infection. Study-level information: Carrying CMV and the relevant HLA type showed in public TCR beta signatures.

This clonotype was seen many times. A single record per CDR3 protein comes from TCRdb applying MiXCR to the reads. Of 200,000 to 250,000 distinct CDR3 sequences listed, approximately 13% were seen once; the top ten hold under 2%. This receptor was taken from a human donor in good health (CMV status not recorded). Some clones in this sample may be carry-over from other donors' samples. The sequenced material came from PBMCs.

The CDR3 loop is CASSQERIDIYSDTDTQYF. Here the CDR3 DNA reads TGCGCCAGCAGCCAAGAGAGGATCGACATCTACTCAGACACAGATACGCAGTATTTT. The V and J genes are TRBV4-3 and TRBJ2-3, with D unresolved. The germline V gene encodes CDR1 LGHNA and CDR2 YSLEER. The CDR3 covers 19 residues. V gave up 0 bases and J gave up 2 bases, with 21 bases separating them.